These 16 T cell receptor beta chains came from one sample sequenced in a study of blood T cell repertoires in COVID-19. TCRdb's table, derived via immunoSEQ multiplex PCR, lists solely in-frame clones and lacks some. The sample shows over 250,000 clones, approximately 91% of them seen only once. Material for sequencing was PBMCs or T cells enriched from blood (not recorded which). These receptors were taken from a woman aged 25-40 years who had recovered from COVID-19.

This clone appeared once. The chain is built from TRBV4-3 and TRBJ2-1; 8 bases are a match to TRBD2. From germline, CDR1 is LGHNA and CDR2 YSLEER. The V and J ends lost 0 bases and 6 bases, in that order; junction bases with no gene match: 4. The length of the CDR3 is 15 residues. The CDR3 here is CASSQDIGGGNEQFF. The CDR3 bases are TGCGCCAGCAGCCAAGATATCGGGGGGGGCAATGAGCAGTTCTTC.

The CDR3 bases are TGTGCCACCAGCGCGCCGGGACAGGGCTACGAGCAGTACTTC. It yields the protein CATSAPGQGYEQYF. This chain joins TRBV15 and TRBJ2-7; 9 nucleotides match TRBD1. Germline lookup yields CDR1 LNHNV and CDR2 YYDKDF (reference sequence). V lost 5 bases to trimming and J lost 3 bases; unmatched junction nucleotides: 5. The CDR3 covers 14 residues.

This clone was seen a single time. The rearrangement joins TRBV27 to TRBJ2-7; TRBD1 matches at 10 bases. V shed 3 bases, J shed 3 bases, and the junction held 5 bases outside the gene matches. Per germline, CDR1 MNHEY and CDR2 SMNVEV (reference sequence). CDR3 size: 15 residues. CDR3 DNA sequence: TGTGCCAGCAGTTTTGACAGGGGGCTTATCTACGAGCAGTACTTC. Translation gives CASSFDRGLIYEQYF.

The CDR3: CASSYGQDEKLFF. In nucleotides, the CDR3 is TGTGCCAGCAGCTACGGACAGGATGAAAAACTGTTTTTT. The rearrangement links TRBV7-9 to TRBJ1-4; 7 bases are shared with TRBD1. The CDR3 sequence is 13 residues long. Germline CDR1 and CDR2: SEHNR and FQNEAQ (reference sequence). The V segment lost 4 bases and the J segment 6 bases; nucleotides outside the gene matches: 2. Drawing the rest from reference TRBV7-9 and TRBJ1-4, the complete variable domain is DTGVSQNPRHKITKRGQNVTFRCDPISEHNRLYWYRQTLGQGPEFLTYFQNEAQLEKSRLLSDRFSAERPKGSFSTLEIQRTEQGDSAMYLCASSYGQDEKLFFGSGTQLSVL.

The V gene is TRBV7-3, the J gene TRBJ1-1; D remains unclear. Trimming left V 0 bases short and J 2 bases short, with 13 bases between. The length of the CDR3 is 16 residues. CDR1 and CDR2 (germline): SGHTA, FQGTGA. In DNA, the CDR3 is TGTGCCAGCAGCTTAACTGGGCAGGTCAGAAACACTGAAGCTTTCTTT. Protein: CASSLTGQVRNTEAFF.

This clone was found once. This rearrangement joins TRBV5-6 to TRBJ2-7; 9 bases are shared with TRBD1. CDR3 length: 14 residues. V was clipped by 5 bases and J by 5 bases; unmatched bases: 8. Germline lookup yields CDR1 SGHDT and CDR2 YYEEEE. CDR3 DNA: TGTGCCAGCAGGTCCCGGGACAGGGTTGACGAGCAGTACTTC. Amino acid sequence: CASRSRDRVDEQYF.

Concerning this clone itself: Other nucleotide sequences in the sample specify the same CDR3. The chain combines TRBV7-9 with TRBJ2-3; D may be TRBD1 (5 bases). The V and J ends lost 4 bases and 2 bases respectively, with 10 bases between them. Germline V gene sequence: CDR1 SEHNR, CDR2 FQNEAQ (reference sequence). The CDR3 sequence is 14 residues long. The CDR3 reads CASSSGQYTDTQYF. CDR3 sequence (DNA): TGTGCCAGCAGCTCAGGGCAATACACAGATACGCAGTATTTT. Full variable domain (missing parts from reference TRBV7-9 and TRBJ2-3): DTGVSQNPRHKITKRGQNVTFRCDPISEHNRLYWYRQTLGQGPEFLTYFQNEAQLEKSRLLSDRFSAERPKGSFSTLEIQRTEQGDSAMYLCASSSGQYTDTQYFGPGTRLTVL.

This rearrangement joins TRBV19 to TRBJ1-5, with D perhaps matching TRBD1 (5 bases). The germline CDR1 and CDR2 sequences are LNHDA and SQIVND (reference sequence). The V end was cut by 6 bases, the J end by 11 bases, with 14 bases between. This CDR3 spans 12 amino acids. In DNA, the CDR3 is TGTGCCAGTAGCCGGGGGGGTCCGACCCAGCATTTT. Translation: CASSRGGPTQHF.

The chain is built from TRBV19 and TRBJ1-2; no clear D. This CDR3 spans 12 amino acids. The V and J ends lost 7 bases and 3 bases respectively, with 9 bases between them. Germline V CDR1 and CDR2: LNHDA, SQIVND (reference sequence). The CDR3 loop reads CASNRRHYGYTF. The CDR3 DNA reads TGTGCCAGTAACCGCAGGCACTATGGCTACACCTTC.

V and J are TRBV18 and TRBJ1-2, with TRBD1 matching 8 bases. The germline V gene encodes CDR1 KGHSH and CDR2 LQKENI. V was clipped by 2 bases and J by 4 bases; unmatched bases: 6. The CDR3 contains 15 residues. The CDR3 loop is CASSPKDRDSYGYTF. CDR3 sequence (DNA): TGTGCCAGCTCACCAAAGGACAGGGATTCCTATGGCTACACCTTC.

The J gene is TRBJ1-2, the V gene TRBV24-1; the D is unclear. Trimming removed 0 bases from V and 1 base from J, with 8 bases in between. Germline CDR1 and CDR2: KGHDR and SFDVKD. This CDR3 has 15 residues. The CDR3 nucleotides are TGTGCCACCAGTGATTTGTTTCCTTATAACTATGGCTACACCTTC. Translation: CATSDLFPYNYGYTF.

The chain couples TRBV11-2 to TRBJ2-7; 9 bases are a match to TRBD2. Germline-derived CDR1 and CDR2 are SGHAT and FQNNGV. The junction had 10 bases not matched to a gene; V was cut back by 8 bases and J by 5 bases. The length of the CDR3 is 14 residues. As DNA, the CDR3 is TGTGCCAGCGCGCGCGGGGGGGCGGTGAACGAGCAGTACTTC. This translates into CASARGGAVNEQYF.

The chain links TRBV7-2 to TRBJ2-5, with 9 bases that match TRBD1. Germline CDR1 is SGHTA and CDR2 is FQGNSA. CDR3 length equals 14 residues. Losses at the gene ends were 4 bases for V and 4 bases for J; bases not matched to a gene: 4. The CDR3 spells CASSYNRGRETQYF. CDR3 coding DNA: TGTGCCAGCAGCTATAACAGGGGGCGAGAGACCCAGTACTTC.

CDR3 sequence: CASSWGVTEAFF. The CDR3 DNA reads as TGTGCCAGCAGCTGGGGGGTCACTGAAGCTTTCTTT. The rearrangement uses TRBV7-9 and TRBJ1-1; tentative D call: TRBD1 (5 bases). V shed 4 bases and J shed 4 bases, with 7 bases lying between them. Per the germline V gene, CDR1 is SEHNR and CDR2 is FQNEAQ (reference sequence). The CDR3 spans 12 residues.

The chain links TRBV12-5 to TRBJ1-6; 9 bases agree with TRBD1. V lost 8 bases and J lost 7; bases outside the gene matches: 3. The length of the CDR3 is 13 residues. Germline V CDR1 and CDR2: LGHNT, FRNRAP. This chain's CDR3 is CASRQGGNSPLHF. The DNA of the CDR3 is TGTGCTAGTAGACAGGGGGGGAATTCACCCCTCCACTTT.

The chain uses TRBV6-4 and TRBJ2-7, with 7 bases identical to TRBD1. The V gene end was trimmed by 0 bases and the J gene end by 3 bases; junction bases not matched to a gene: 11. The CDR3 is made up of 17 amino acids. Germline V gene data show CDR1 as MRHNA and CDR2 as SNTAGT. CDR3 residues: CASSDSIKQGNLYEQYF. The CDR3 DNA reads TGTGCCAGCAGTGACTCGATAAAACAGGGGAACCTCTACGAGCAGTACTTC.